The 22 T cell receptor beta chains reported below all come from one sample, sequenced in a study of tissue T cells after allogeneic stem cell transplantation. Generated by immunoSEQ multiplex PCR, the TCRdb table keeps only in-frame clones and is missing some. This repertoire shows 20,000 to 25,000 clones, about 70% found once; its top ten account for approximately 0.39%. Specimen: blood. These receptors were taken from a female BALB/c mouse in good health. The mice in this strain carry MHC haplotype H2-d.

As regards this clone: Mouse germline and gene names are used. The read comes to an end 1 residue before the CDR3 does, leaving the germline J gene to fill in the end. The same CDR3 is also encoded by other DNA sequences in this sample. This chain links TRBV31 with TRBJ2-3; no clear D gene. This CDR3 contains 12 residues. Trimming cost V 4 bases and J 0 bases, with 5 bases left between them. CDR1 is GKSSPN and CDR2 is SITVG in the germline V gene. The CDR3 reads CAWKGSAETLYF. Incomplete CDR3 DNA: TGTGCCTGGAAGGGTAGTGCAGAAACGCTGTAT.

Notes on this clone: These gene names are mouse names. The sequence runs out 1 residue before the end of the CDR3; the remainder is reconstructed from the germline J gene. Other nucleotide sequences in the sample specify the same CDR3. The rearrangement links TRBV14 to TRBJ1-1, with D uncertain. This CDR3 has 11 residues. In germline, CDR1 is SGHDT, CDR2 FRDEAV. The V end lost 5 bases, the J end lost 5 bases, and 7 bases lay between the germline ends. The CDR3 bases that were read are TGTGCCAGCAGCCTCGGGACAGAAGTCTTC. This encodes CASSLGTEVF. The entire CDR3 reads CASSLGTEVFF. The full variable domain, in which reference TRBV14 and TRBJ1-1 provide the parts outside the CDR3, is EAGVTQSPRYAVLQEGQAVSFWCDPISGHDTLYWYQQPRDQGPQLLVYFRDEAVIDNSQLPSDRFSAVRPKGTNSTLKIQSAKQGDTATYLCASSLGTEVFFGKGTRLTVV.

This clone has just a few counts. Germline and genes here are mouse. The sequenced part of the CDR3 DNA is TGTGCCAGCGGTGATGCAGTCAGGGGCAACCAGGCTCCGCTT. This translates into CASGDAVRGNQAPL. The complete CDR3 reads CASGDAVRGNQAPLF. V usage is TRBV13-2 and J usage is TRBJ1-5; D may be TRBD1 (6 bases). The read falls 1 residue short of the CDR3 end, and the missing part is taken from the germline J gene. Germline CDR1 NNHNN, CDR2 SYGAGS (reference sequence). Deletions cut 0 bases from V and 3 bases from J, with 10 bases between. The CDR3 spans 15 residues.

As for this clone: Gene names and germline refer to mouse. Read data end 1 residue before the CDR3 end; the end is taken from the germline J gene. V gene TRBV5 combines with J gene TRBJ2-2, with 9 bases fitting TRBD1. The J segment lost 2 bases and the V segment lost 2 bases, leaving 0 bases of the junction unmatched. Germline CDR1 LGHNA, CDR2 YNLKQL (reference sequence). The CDR3 contains 15 residues. The sequenced CDR3 bases are TGTGCCAGCAGCCAAACAGGGGGCAACACCGGGCAGCTCTAC. This gives the protein CASSQTGGNTGQLY. The full CDR3 sequence reads CASSQTGGNTGQLYF.

In the case of this clone: Gene labels here are mouse ones. The read stops 1 residue short of the end of the CDR3; the missing end is completed from the germline J gene. The genes are TRBV24 and TRBJ1-4; D not resolved. V lost 4 bases and J 0 bases, leaving 6 bases between the germline ends. CDR1 is KGHTA and CDR2 is FRNEEI in the germline V gene. This CDR3 region has 14 residues. CDR3 bases read: TGTGCCAGCAGTCCTCATATTTCCAACGAAAGATTATTT. This codes for CASSPHISNERLF. The entire CDR3 sequence reads CASSPHISNERLFF.

A word on this clone: The listed genes are named as in mouse. This chain's CDR3 is CASSQDRGGTGQLYF. The sequenced part of the CDR3 DNA is TGTGCCAGCAGCCAAGACAGGGGGGGCACCGGGCAGCTCTAC. This chain connects TRBV5 to TRBJ2-2; tentatively, D is TRBD1 or TRBD2 (7 bases each). The read terminates 1 residue before the CDR3 end, so the remaining end is supplied by the germline J gene. The CDR3 spans 15 residues. The germline V gene has CDR1 LGHNA and CDR2 YNLKQL (reference sequence). V was cut by 0 bases and J by 4 bases, with 9 bases left in between.

Note on this clone: The gene names given are mouse names. The read halts 1 residue ahead of the CDR3 end, with the missing end drawn from the germline J gene. The chain joins TRBV5 to TRBJ1-1, with a tentative D call TRBD1 (6 bases). This CDR3 has 13 residues. Trimming removed 0 bases at V and 6 bases at J, with 8 bases between. Germline V gene data show CDR1 as LGHNA and CDR2 as YNLKQL (reference sequence). The CDR3: CASSQDGGPEVFF. The covered CDR3 bases are TGTGCCAGCAGCCAAGATGGGGGGCCAGAAGTCTTC.

As to this clone: Gene names are mouse gene names. The CDR3 end falls 1 residue outside the read, so it is completed with the germline J gene. The chain uses TRBV31 and TRBJ2-1; 9 bases match TRBD2. CDR3 length equals 15 residues. CDR1 and CDR2 from the germline V gene are GKSSPN and SITVG. Trimming cost V 1 base and J 3 bases; bases outside gene matches: 4. The covered CDR3 bases are TGTGCCTGGAGTCGAGACTGGGGGTCCTATGCTGAGCAGTTC. Protein product: CAWSRDWGSYAEQF. The entire CDR3 is CAWSRDWGSYAEQFF.

With respect to this clone: Gene labels here are mouse ones. Coverage ceases 1 residue before the CDR3 finishes, and the germline J gene fills in the end. The gene calls are TRBV2 and TRBJ1-1; D is unclear. The CDR3 is made up of 12 amino acids. V was cut by 1 base and J by 6 bases, with 6 bases left in between. The germline gives CDR1 LGHNA, CDR2 YSYQKL. The CDR3 sequence is CASSQAQSEVFF. CDR3 DNA, as far as it was read: TGTGCCAGCAGCCAAGCGCAGTCAGAAGTCTTC.

Notes on this clone: Gene names denote mouse genes. The read stops 1 residue short of the end of the CDR3; the missing end is completed from the germline J gene. The chain couples TRBV5 to TRBJ2-7; D not resolved. Per germline, CDR1 LGHNA and CDR2 YNLKQL (reference sequence). The CDR3 has 12 amino acids. The V end was cut by 0 bases, the J end by 6 bases, with 6 bases between. CDR3 amino acids: CASSQDSGEQYF. Partial CDR3 DNA: TGTGCCAGCAGCCAAGATTCTGGTGAACAGTAC.

Of note for this clone: The gene symbols are mouse symbols. From the germline J gene comes the end of the CDR3, since the read stops 1 residue before it. The chain is built from TRBV13-2 and TRBJ2-7; a possible D gene is TRBD2 (6 bases). The CDR3 contains 12 residues. The ends were cut back, 5 bases at V and 7 bases at J, with 13 bases in the middle. Per germline, CDR1 NNHNN and CDR2 SYGAGS (reference sequence). CDR3 sequence: CASGPGGREQYF. The CDR3 bases that were read are TGTGCCAGCGGCCCCGGGGGGAGGGAACAGTAC.

In this sample, this clone turned up once. The listed genes are named as in mouse. The CDR3 reads CASSDTGSQNTLYF. The CDR3 DNA, read in part, is TGTGCCAGCAGTGACACAGGTAGTCAAAACACCTTGTAC. The rearrangement uses TRBV13-1 and TRBJ2-4; a possible D gene is TRBD1 (5 bases). The read ends 1 residue before the CDR3 terminus; that terminus is restored from the germline J gene. CDR3 size: 14 residues. The V end was cut by 2 bases, the J end by 0 bases, with 7 bases between. Germline V lookup: CDR1 NSHNY, CDR2 SYGAGN.

For this clone: All gene names here are mouse names. Read coverage stops 1 residue before the CDR3 terminus; the germline J gene supplies the remainder. The chain joins TRBV13-3 to TRBJ1-1, with TRBD1 matching over 9 bases. Trimming at V came to 5 bases and at J to 4 bases, leaving 0 bases not matched to a gene. The CDR3 contains 12 residues. Germline-derived CDR1 and CDR2 are NNHDY and SYVADS. CDR3 DNA, as far as it was read: TGTGCCAGCAGGACAGGGGGCACAGAAGTCTTC. Amino acid sequence: CASRTGGTEVF. The whole CDR3 is CASRTGGTEVFF.

To note about this clone: Gene names refer to mouse genes. The read terminates 1 residue ahead of where the CDR3 ends, so the germline J gene completes it. J is TRBJ1-1 and V is TRBV19; TRBD1 matches at 9 bases. CDR3 length: 14 amino acids. The junction had 1 base not matched to a gene; V was cut back by 4 bases and J by 0 bases. Germline-derived CDR1 and CDR2 are FNHDT and SITEND (reference sequence). CDR3 bases read: TGTGCCAGCAGTCGACAGGGGGCAAACACAGAAGTCTTC. Its translation is CASSRQGANTEVF. The entire CDR3 protein reads CASSRQGANTEVFF.

About this clone: The gene symbols are mouse symbols. The read ends 1 residue early relative to the CDR3; the germline J gene fills the gap. The chain recombines TRBV5 with TRBJ2-1; weak D call: TRBD2 (6 bases). Trimming took 1 base from V and 5 from J, leaving 9 bases between them. CDR3 length: 14 amino acids. CDR1 LGHNA and CDR2 YNLKQL come from the germline V gene (reference sequence). The covered CDR3 bases are TGTGCCAGCAGCCAAGTGGGGGTCGATGCTGAGCAGTTC. Protein sequence: CASSQVGVDAEQF. The whole CDR3 reads CASSQVGVDAEQFF.

About this clone itself: The genes are named according to mouse. The read falls 1 residue short of the CDR3 end, and the missing part is taken from the germline J gene. This chain links TRBV19 with TRBJ2-4; D is unclear. V was trimmed by 0 bases and J by 4 bases, leaving 6 bases between them. Germline V gene data show CDR1 as FNHDT and CDR2 as SITEND (reference sequence). The CDR3 extends over 13 amino acids. Partial CDR3 DNA: TGTGCCAGCAGTATAGAGGCCAAAAACACCTTGTAC. Residues: CASSIEAKNTLY. The full CDR3 reads CASSIEAKNTLYF. The full variable domain, its missing parts supplied by reference TRBV19 and TRBJ2-4, is GGIITQTPKFLIGQEGQKLTLKCQQNFNHDTMYWYRQDSGKGLRLIYYSITENDLQKGDLSEGYDASREKKSSFSLTVTSAQKNEMAVFLCASSIEAKNTLYFGAGTRLSVL.

For this clone: Genes and germline are mouse. The read terminates 1 residue before the CDR3 end, so the remaining end is supplied by the germline J gene. V and J are TRBV4 and TRBJ1-4, with 9 bases identical to TRBD1. CDR1 and CDR2 (germline): LGHDT, YNNKQL (reference sequence). Unmatched junction bases numbered 4, after V lost 4 bases and J lost 7 bases. The CDR3 is 14 amino acids. CDR3 sequence reads: CASSFTGGGERLFF. CDR3 bases read: TGTGCCAGCAGCTTCACAGGGGGCGGCGAAAGATTATTT.

A note on this clone: Mouse gene names apply. From the germline J gene comes the end of the CDR3, since the read stops 1 residue before it. The V and J genes are TRBV31 and TRBJ2-7; the match to TRBD2 covers 12 bases. Looked up from germline, CDR1 is GKSSPN and CDR2 is SITVG. This CDR3 is 15 amino acids long. Trimming removed 0 bases from V and 7 bases from J; junction bases left unmatched: 7. This CDR3 is CAWSLDWGGAGEQYF. CDR3 bases read: TGTGCCTGGAGTCTCGACTGGGGGGGCGCAGGGGAACAGTAC.

Turning to this clone: Any gene name here is a mouse gene name. From the germline J gene comes the end of the CDR3, since the read stops 1 residue before it. The chain recombines TRBV31 with TRBJ1-1; the match to TRBD1 covers 8 bases. V dropped 5 bases and J dropped 3; count of bases not matched to a gene: 2. CDR3 length equals 12 residues. In germline, CDR1 is GKSSPN, CDR2 SITVG. The CDR3 is CAWGQGHTEVFF. CDR3 bases read: TGTGCCTGGGGACAGGGACACACAGAAGTCTTC. Using reference TRBV31 and TRBJ1-1 for the parts outside the CDR3, the full variable domain is AQTIHQWPVAEIKAVGSPLSLGCTIKGKSSPNLYWYWQATGGTLQQLFYSITVGQVESVVQLNLSASRPKDDQFILSTEKLLLSHSGFYLCAWGQGHTEVFFGKGTRLTVV.

In regard to this clone: Genes and germline are mouse. The read halts 1 residue ahead of the CDR3 end, with the missing end drawn from the germline J gene. The V gene is TRBV30, the J gene TRBJ2-4; possibly TRBD1 for D (5 bases). The germline V gene has CDR1 SQVVS and CDR2 ANEGSEA. Trimming took 3 bases from V and 0 from J, leaving 10 bases between them. The CDR3 loop spans 14 amino acids. Partial CDR3 DNA: TGTAGTTCTAGCCTCGGACAAAGTCAAAACACCTTGTAC. It specifies CSSSLGQSQNTLY. The entire CDR3 reads CSSSLGQSQNTLYF.

In the case of this clone: The listed genes are named as in mouse. The sequenced fragment ends 1 residue before the CDR3 boundary, so the rest is inferred from the germline J gene. The chain uses TRBV14 and TRBJ2-1, with TRBD2 matching 9 bases. CDR3 length equals 16 residues. From germline, CDR1 is SGHDT and CDR2 FRDEAV. V gave up 5 bases and J gave up 7 bases; unmatched junction bases: 13. The sequenced CDR3 bases are TGTGCCAGCAGGCTCTTCTGGGGGGGGCGGTGGGCTGAGCAGTTC. This translates into CASRLFWGGRWAEQF. The CDR3 in its entirety is CASRLFWGGRWAEQFF.

This clone has only a few counts. The genes and germline here are from mouse. The missing CDR3 end, 1 residue past where the read stops, is filled in from the germline J gene. This chain connects TRBV24 to TRBJ2-7, with D perhaps TRBD1 (6 bases). There are 15 residues in the CDR3. CDR1 KGHTA and CDR2 FRNEEI come from the germline V gene. Deletions cut 2 bases from V and 0 bases from J, with 11 bases between. This CDR3 reads CASSLPRGSSYEQYF. The CDR3 DNA, read in part, is TGTGCCAGCAGTCTGCCGAGGGGGAGCTCCTATGAACAGTAC.